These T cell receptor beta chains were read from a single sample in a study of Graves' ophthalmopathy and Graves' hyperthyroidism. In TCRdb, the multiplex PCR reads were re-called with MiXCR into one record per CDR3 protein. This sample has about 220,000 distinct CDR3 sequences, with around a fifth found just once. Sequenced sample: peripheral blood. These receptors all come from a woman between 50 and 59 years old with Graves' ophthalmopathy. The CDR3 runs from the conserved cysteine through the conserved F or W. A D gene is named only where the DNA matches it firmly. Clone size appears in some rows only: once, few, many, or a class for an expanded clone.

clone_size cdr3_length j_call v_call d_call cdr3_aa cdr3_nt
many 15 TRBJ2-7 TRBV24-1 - CATSGSTGVGTEQYF TGTGCCACCAGTGGCTCCACCGGTGTTGGTACCGAGCAGTACTTC
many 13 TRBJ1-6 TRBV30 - CACHGAYNSPLHF TGTGCCTGCCATGGGGCCTATAATTCACCCCTCCACTTT
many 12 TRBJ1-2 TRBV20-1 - CSARIGTYGYTF TGCAGTGCTAGGATAGGGACCTATGGCTACACCTTC
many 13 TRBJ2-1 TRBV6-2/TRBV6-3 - CASSYTYGNEQFF TGTGCCAGCAGTTACACCTACGGCAATGAGCAGTTCTTC
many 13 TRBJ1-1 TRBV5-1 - CASSLNDDAEAFF TGCGCCAGCAGCTTGAATGACGACGCTGAAGCTTTCTTT
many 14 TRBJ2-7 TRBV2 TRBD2 CASKGLAASYEQYF TGTGCCAGCAAGGGACTAGCGGCCTCCTACGAGCAGTACTTC
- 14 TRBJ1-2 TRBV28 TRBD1 CASIDRGLIYGYTF TGTGCCAGCATAGACAGGGGGCTGATCTATGGCTACACCTTC
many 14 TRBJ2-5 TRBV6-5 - CASSYEAGQETQYF TGTGCCAGCAGTTACGAGGCAGGGCAAGAGACCCAGTACTTC
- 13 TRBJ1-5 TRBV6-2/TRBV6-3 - CASSYVLIQPQHF TGTGCCAGCAGTTACGTCCTGATTCAGCCCCAGCATTTT
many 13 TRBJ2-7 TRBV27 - CASSSRAFYEQYF TGTGCCAGCAGTTCCCGGGCTTTCTACGAGCAGTACTTC
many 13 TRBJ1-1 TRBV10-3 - CAITAVVNTEAFF TGTGCCATCACCGCGGTGGTGAACACTGAAGCTTTCTTT